This TCR beta chain was sequenced in a study of cytomegalovirus exposure and HLA in healthy donors. 13 Jbeta primers and 60 Vbeta primers were used for the PCR. Sequenced by immunoSEQ multiplex PCR; TCRdb stores in-frame clones only, minus some. The sample includes 50,000 to 60,000 clones, 75% to 80% seen only once; the top ten take less than 3%. This CDR3 is 14 amino acids long. Unmatched junction bases numbered 5, after V lost 1 base and J lost 11 bases. Germline CDR1 and CDR2: SGHTA and FQGTGA. V usage is TRBV7-3 and J usage is TRBJ2-3; 11 nucleotides agree with TRBD2. This TCR was sampled from a woman aged 40 to 49 in good health and CMV-seropositive. Sample: PBMCs. The CDR3 sequence: CASSLNLAGGRQYF. The CDR3 DNA follows: TGTGCCAGCAGCTTAAATCTAGCGGGGGGCCGGCAGTATTTT. Full variable domain (rest looked up from reference TRBV7-3 and TRBJ2-3): GAGVSQTPSNKVTEKGKYVELRCDPISGHTALYWYRQSLGQGPEFLIYFQGTGAADDSGLPNDRFFAVRPEGSVSTLKIQRTERGDSAVYLCASSLNLAGGRQYFGPGTRLTVL.